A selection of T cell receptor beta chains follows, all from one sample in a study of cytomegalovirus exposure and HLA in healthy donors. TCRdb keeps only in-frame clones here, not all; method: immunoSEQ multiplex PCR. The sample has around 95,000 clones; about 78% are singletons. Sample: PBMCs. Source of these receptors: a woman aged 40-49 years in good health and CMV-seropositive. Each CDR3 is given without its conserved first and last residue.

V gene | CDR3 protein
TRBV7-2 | ASSSHKSGTGVNEQF
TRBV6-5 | ASSYTTGVNTEAF
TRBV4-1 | ASSQVGGKDGYT
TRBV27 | ASSFLKGRGSGRNEQF
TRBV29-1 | SVDNAGAYTYGYT
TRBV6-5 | ASRDPGLAVNEQF
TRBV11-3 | ASSRPGLAGDTQY
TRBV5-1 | ASSSNQETQY
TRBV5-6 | ASSLGQGNGEAF
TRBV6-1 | ASRPRPGYEQY
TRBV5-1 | ASSLRDNLSYEQY
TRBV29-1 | SVLAGGLDTQY
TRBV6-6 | ASSKTDRGWDEQY
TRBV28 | ASSLPRQGGAKNIQY
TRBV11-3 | ASSLVRSSYEQY
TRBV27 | ASSSQGTGELF
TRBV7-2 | ASSSGYLNGELF
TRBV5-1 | ASSRGQTYEQY
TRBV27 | ASSRDRQAGSEAF
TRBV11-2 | ASSSPGTSGTRGDTQY
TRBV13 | ASRLTGGTSGPEQY
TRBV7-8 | ASSPGRDTEAF
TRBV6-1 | ASMRGPNQPQH
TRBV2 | ASSELVGYNEQF
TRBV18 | ASSPEERASYEQY
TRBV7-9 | ASSSSGTGPAEQF
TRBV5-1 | ASIDVPTSGADNEQF
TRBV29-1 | SVEDLRGWEREQF
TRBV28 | ASSPHGVPGSIYNEQF
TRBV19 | ASSIPPGLNTGELF
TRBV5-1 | ASSFLREGSGEQY
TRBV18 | ASSPAGTTYEQY
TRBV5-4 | ASSLTSGTYEQY
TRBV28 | ASSQTGTYGYT
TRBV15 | ATSKPGQGGHEKLF
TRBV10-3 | AAQDREGTEAF